These T cell receptor beta chains were read from a single sample in a study of blood T cell repertoires in COVID-19. The assay was immunoSEQ multiplex PCR, and TCRdb's table has in-frame clones only and misses some. This table holds about 89,000 clones, roughly 90% found once. The sample was peripheral blood. All receptors come from a male donor with acute or convalescent COVID-19. Each CDR3 is given with its conserved first and last residue. The D gene is left open where the match is weak.

v_call d_call cdr3_aa
TRBV6-5 NA CASSYSIRGTTEAFF
TRBV28 NA CASSFGGKDEKLFF
TRBV7-9 NA CASSASRETQYF
TRBV5-1 NA CASSLGSTGNEKLFF
TRBV2 NA CASSEGQSEQFF
TRBV19 TRBD1 CASSVQGAYEQYF
TRBV5-6 NA CASSLSGIPGNTIYF
TRBV19 TRBD1 CASSDRVLSSFSEKLFF
TRBV27 TRBD1 CASRPTGARQHYGYTF
TRBV5-1 TRBD1 CASSGRTGGPDTQYF
TRBV7-9 NA CASRYSSPGEQYF
TRBV2 NA CASSTREPGRSPLHF
TRBV2 TRBD1 CASSAGQLYTEAFF
TRBV15 NA CATSRRQQALNSGNTIYF
TRBV5-1 NA CASSLGSSGNTIYF
TRBV5-1 NA CASSVDGVPNYGYTF
TRBV6-1 NA CASSAGTLKYNSPLHF
TRBV30 NA CAWSVSGAGGYTF
TRBV19 NA CASSPTGANVLTF
TRBV2 NA CASSELPPRLGNTIYF
TRBV21-1 NA CASSTPPGTGSYEQYF
TRBV5-1 NA CASSEREDYGYTF
TRBV10-3 NA CAISGQGKTNTEAFF
TRBV10-3 TRBD1 CAISELDRGAYEQYF
TRBV25-1 TRBD1 CASSDRQGDNEKLFF
TRBV5-6 TRBD1 CASSLPGTGFTGEQYF
TRBV5-1 NA CASSFVQGTEAFF
TRBV5-8 TRBD2 CASSSPTSAFTDTQYF
TRBV19 NA CASSIVGSSTDTQYF
TRBV6-5 TRBD1 CANSTDRGITEAFF
TRBV6-5 NA CASSSPQGTYTEAFF
TRBV7-7 NA CASSLGNSYTGELFF
TRBV11-1 NA CASSFGLGTEAFF
TRBV6-1 NA CASSEGLGAFYEQYF
TRBV5-6 TRBD1 CASSLNQGQGTYEQYF
TRBV7-9 NA CASSPRGGLAKNIQYF
TRBV3-1/TRBV3-2 NA CASSQERNEQFF
TRBV6-5 TRBD1 CASSYNRGRSPLHF
TRBV12-3/TRBV12-4 TRBD1 CASSMTGPGEQYF
TRBV6-5 NA CASRWSRQGGTEAFF
TRBV6-5 TRBD2 CASTPGGPLGEQFF
TRBV6-4 NA CASSDSRGDTQYF
TRBV19 NA CASRAVALSGNTIYF
TRBV19 NA CASNPDSNEKLFF
TRBV11-2 NA CASSLTGVTLNTEAFF
TRBV5-7 TRBD1 CASSLGQGANYGYTF